These T cell receptor beta chains were read from a single sample in a study of T cell responses to AZD1222 COVID-19 vaccine. Only in-frame clones appear in the TCRdb table, and some are missing; sequencing was by immunoSEQ multiplex PCR. The sample includes approximately 140,000 clones, 75% to 95% of them seen just once. The material sequenced was peripheral blood, taken 28 days after the second AZD1222 dose. The receptors were sampled from an adult who received the AZD1222 COVID-19 vaccine. The CDR3 runs from the conserved cysteine through the conserved F or W. D genes are given only for firm matches. Only part of the rows carry a size: once, few, many, or a class if the clone is expanded.

v_gene	abundance	d_gene	j_gene	CDR3nt	CDR3aa
TRBV7-9	NA	TRBD2	TRBJ2-7	TGTGCCAGCAGCCCACGACTAGCGGGAGACCACGAGCAGTACTTC	CASSPRLAGDHEQYF
TRBV27	NA	NA	TRBJ2-1	TGTGCCAGCAGTTTTGAACCAATTGGTATCAATGAGCAGTTCTTC	CASSFEPIGINEQFF
TRBV3-1/TRBV3-2	NA	NA	TRBJ2-1	TGTGCCAGCAGCCCGACACCCACCTACAATGAGCAGTTCTTC	CASSPTPTYNEQFF
TRBV25-1	NA	NA	TRBJ2-3	TGTGCCAGCAGGCGGGTTGGCACAGATACGCAGTATTTT	CASRRVGTDTQYF
TRBV3-1/TRBV3-2	once	TRBD1	TRBJ1-2	TGTGCCAGCAGCCAAAACGCCGGACAGGGGCACGGCTACACCTTC	CASSQNAGQGHGYTF
TRBV6-5	NA	NA	TRBJ1-1	TGTGCCAGCAGTTTAGGGGGGCGAGGGACTGAAGCTTTCTTT	CASSLGGRGTEAFF
TRBV20-1	NA	NA	TRBJ1-1	TGCAGTGCTAGTGACTCCGGGCGCCATAACACTGAAGCTTTCTTT	CSASDSGRHNTEAFF
TRBV7-9	NA	NA	TRBJ2-3	TGTGCCAGCAGCCTCCCCAGGGTAGAACCTAGCACAGATACGCAGTATTTT	CASSLPRVEPSTDTQYF
TRBV5-1	NA	NA	TRBJ1-1	TGCGCCAGCAGCTTGGAGACAGGCACTGAAGCTTTCTTT	CASSLETGTEAFF
TRBV6-5	once	NA	TRBJ1-2	TGTGCCAGCAGTTATGGGGGGGGAATGAGTTACGGCTACACCTTC	CASSYGGGMSYGYTF
TRBV19	NA	TRBD1	TRBJ1-1	TGTGCCAGTAAACAACAGGGGGCGCGGGCCCGGACTGAAGCTTTCTTT	CASKQQGARARTEAFF
TRBV7-9	NA	NA	TRBJ1-4	TGTGCCAGCAGCTTAGCGTTCCGGGGGCGAAGAAATGAGGAAAAACTGTTTTTT	CASSLAFRGRRNEEKLFF
TRBV27	NA	NA	TRBJ1-6	TGTGCCAGCAGTTTATCAGGGGCCGGTAATTCACCCCTCCACTTT	CASSLSGAGNSPLHF
TRBV29-1	NA	TRBD1	TRBJ1-5	TGCAGCGTTGGGCAGGGGGGTCAGCCCCAGCATTTT	CSVGQGGQPQHF
TRBV5-4	NA	TRBD1	TRBJ2-7	TGTGCCAGCAGCGCCCGGGACAGAGGTCTGAGCTCCTACGAGCAGTACTTC	CASSARDRGLSSYEQYF
TRBV4-2	NA	TRBD2	TRBJ2-1	TGTGCCAGCAGCCACCTCCTAGCGGACCCCTACAATGAGCAGTTCTTC	CASSHLLADPYNEQFF
TRBV3-1/TRBV3-2	NA	NA	TRBJ2-3	TGTGCCAGCAGCCAGGCCAAGGGGGGGGTGGATACGCAGTATTTT	CASSQAKGGVDTQYF
TRBV9	NA	NA	TRBJ2-3	TGTGCCAGCAGCGTAAGGGCAGGCACAGATACGCAGTATTTT	CASSVRAGTDTQYF
TRBV7-9	NA	NA	TRBJ2-7	TGTGCCAGCAGCTTAGGAGGGTTATCCTACGAGCAGTACTTC	CASSLGGLSYEQYF
TRBV29-1	NA	TRBD1	TRBJ1-2	TGCAGCGTTGAAGACCAGGGGGGGAATGGCTACACCTTC	CSVEDQGGNGYTF
TRBV27	NA	TRBD1	TRBJ2-7	TGTGCCAGCAGAGGGGGCGGCGACTACGAGCAGTACTTC	CASRGGGDYEQYF
TRBV5-4	NA	TRBD2	TRBJ2-7	TGTGCCAGCAGCTCACGGACTAGCTCCTACGAGCAGTACTTC	CASSSRTSSYEQYF
TRBV10-1	once	NA	TRBJ1-1	TGCGCCAGCCAAGAGGACCAGGCCCAGGCAGCTTTCTTT	CASQEDQAQAAFF
TRBV6-2/TRBV6-3	NA	NA	TRBJ2-2	TGTGCCAGCAGCCAACAACCGGTAGAGCTGTTTTTT	CASSQQPVELFF
TRBV6-5	NA	NA	TRBJ2-1	TGTGCCAGCCGACCGGGGGACGGTGAGCAGTTCTTC	CASRPGDGEQFF
TRBV7-2	NA	NA	TRBJ2-3	TGTGCCAGCAGCCAGGAGGTGGGCACAGATACGCAGTATTTT	CASSQEVGTDTQYF
TRBV7-8	NA	NA	TRBJ1-2	TGTGCCAGCAGCTTGGGGTCACCTAACTATGGCTACACCTTC	CASSLGSPNYGYTF
TRBV27	NA	TRBD2	TRBJ2-1	TGTGCCAGCAGTAGGGCGGGAGGGTTCGCATTAAATGAGCAGTTCTTC	CASSRAGGFALNEQFF
TRBV29-1	NA	NA	TRBJ1-1	TGCAGCGGGGGGGAAGAGGAAGCTTTCTTT	CSGGEEEAFF
TRBV6-5	NA	TRBD1	TRBJ2-1	TGTGCCAGCAGTTACGGGGGACAGGGGGCCAATGAGCAGTTCTTC	CASSYGGQGANEQFF
TRBV14	once	NA	TRBJ2-1	TGTGCCAGCAGCCAACTGGATCCCTCTTATTTCGACAATGAGCAGTTCTTC	CASSQLDPSYFDNEQFF
TRBV2	NA	TRBD2	TRBJ2-1	TGTGCCAGCAGTGAAGCGGGACTAGCGGGAGAAGATCAGTTCTTC	CASSEAGLAGEDQFF